This T cell receptor (beta chain) was retrieved from a study of OX40 agonist ivuxolimab in advanced cancers. Turning to the overall study: Ivuxolimab was an agonistic, fully human IgG2 monoclonal antibody directed against OX40 (CD134), a costimulatory receptor. Partial responses occurred in three dose-escalation patients, of whom one had hepatocellular carcinoma and two had cutaneous melanoma. Patients were allowed to have had prior anti-PD-1, anti-PD-L1 or anti-CTLA-4 therapy, and roughly 40% of the dose-escalation patients had been treated with checkpoint inhibitors. Among the roughly 52 dose-escalation patients, 19 had hepatocellular carcinoma, about 15 melanoma, 9 renal cell carcinoma and 9 head and neck cancer. Peripheral TCRbeta sequencing was intended to test whether TCR sequence diversity was altered and clonal T-cell expansion was caused by ivuxolimab. The monotherapy dose-escalation portion (N = 52 patients) of the phase I ivuxolimab trial is reported in the paper. Intravenous ivuxolimab was administered to patients every 2 weeks at six dose levels: 0.01, 0.1, 0.3, 1.5, 3 and 10 mg/kg. In the dose-escalation cohort, roughly 80% of patients were male, and the mean age was approximately 64 years, with a range of roughly 20 to 85. Overall study outcomes, separate from this receptor: At doses of 0.1 to 3.0 mg/kg, clonal expansion of both CD4+ and CD8+ T cells in blood was seen between baseline and week 6. The antigen specificity of the clonally expanded peripheral T cells was not determined. After ivuxolimab, more expanded clones were found on average in CD8+ T cells than in CD4+ T cells. In partial responders in the 0.1-3.0 mg/kg groups, normalized peripheral clonal expansion was found to be among the lowest, especially among CD8+ T cells. Low levels of normalized T-cell clonal expansion were also seen in some nonresponding patients.

The trial excluded patients who had a history of autoimmune disease or who were on systemic immunosuppression. Peripheral blood for TCR sequencing was collected from all dose cohorts at baseline, on cycle 4 day 1, and on cycle 7 day 1. The samples were drawn from a first-in-human, open-label, multicenter phase I dose-escalation trial of ivuxolimab. The trial enrolled adults with locally advanced or metastatic head and neck squamous cell, hepatocellular, melanoma or renal cell carcinoma. CD4+ and CD8+ T cells were sorted separately from peripheral blood before TCR sequencing. Here V drops 5 bases and J drops 6 bases, and the junction holds 8 bases not matched to any gene. CDR1 and CDR2, looked up from the germline V gene (reference sequence), are LNHDA and SQIVND. The CDR3 runs 14 amino acids, cysteine and phenylalanine included. Only CDR3 DNA is held: 42 bases, read in frame from base 1. Genomic DNA was isolated from the sorted cells so that the TCRbeta CDR3 region could be sequenced. TCRbeta CDR3 regions were sequenced using the immunoSEQ Assay. TCRdb re-hosts the immuneACCESS table, in-frame sequences only. Its copies lack some clones; in the studies checked, an unresolved V gene accounts for under half of them, and the cause for the rest is not known. The sample table lists about 43,000 clones, more than 75% of them with a count of one. The ten most abundant clones make up more than 13% of the sample.

About this clone itself: This receptor's antigen is unknown. No base quality information exists; no much larger clone differs at one position.

The sequence is built from TRBV19 and TRBJ1-1; TRBD1 aligns with 8 central bases. The sequencing used CD4+ or CD8+ T cells sorted from blood, collected in a trial of the OX40 agonist ivuxolimab. The receptor's source is an adult with an advanced solid tumor such as melanoma, head and neck, liver or kidney cancer. In nucleotide form, the sequence is TGTGCCAGTAGTCCGACGGACAGGGTCTCTGAAGCTTTCTTT. Its translation is CASSPTDRVSEAFF.